This T cell receptor beta chain was retrieved from a study of OX40 agonist ivuxolimab in advanced cancers. Study in general: The dose of intravenous ivuxolimab that patients received every 2 weeks ranged from 0.01 to 10 mg/kg. Past anti-PD-1, anti-PD-L1 or anti-CTLA-4 therapy was accepted, and approximately 37% had received some. Overall study results and limits: There were also nonresponders showing low normalized T-cell clonal expansion. By week 6 at 0.1 to 3.0 mg/kg, blood CD4+ and CD8+ T cells had expanded clonally.

Of note for this clone: Its antigen is undetermined.

Clones were read by immunoSEQ multiplex PCR, and TCRdb kept only the in-frame ones, dropping some. This sample has about 150,000 clones, with 90% to 95% found just once. V was pared by 7 bases and J by 0 bases, with 16 bases between. Germline V lookup: CDR1 LNHDA, CDR2 SQIVND (reference sequence). CDR3 length: 16 residues. The genes are TRBV19 and TRBJ2-1, with D tentatively TRBD2 (5 bases). The input for sequencing was CD4+ or CD8+ T cells sorted from blood, taken in a trial of the OX40 agonist ivuxolimab. The sequence came from an adult with an advanced solid tumor such as melanoma, head and neck, liver or kidney cancer. In DNA, the CDR3 is TGTGCCAGTAAGGAGCTAGCTTGGAGCTCCTACAATGAGCAGTTCTTC. The encoded protein is CASKELAWSSYNEQFF.